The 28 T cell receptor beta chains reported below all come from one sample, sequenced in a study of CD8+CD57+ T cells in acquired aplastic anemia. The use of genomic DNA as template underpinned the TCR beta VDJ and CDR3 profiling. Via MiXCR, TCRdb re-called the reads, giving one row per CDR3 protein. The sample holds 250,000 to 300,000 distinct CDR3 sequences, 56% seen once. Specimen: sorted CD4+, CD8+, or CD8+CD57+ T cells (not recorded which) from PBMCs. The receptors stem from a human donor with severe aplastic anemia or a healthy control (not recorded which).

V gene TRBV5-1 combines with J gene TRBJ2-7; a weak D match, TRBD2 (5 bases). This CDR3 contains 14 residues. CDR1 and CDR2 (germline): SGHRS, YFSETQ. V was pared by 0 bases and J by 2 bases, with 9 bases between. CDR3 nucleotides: TGCGCCAGCAGCTTGGGGAGGAGACCCTACGAGCAGTACTTC. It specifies CASSLGRRPYEQYF.

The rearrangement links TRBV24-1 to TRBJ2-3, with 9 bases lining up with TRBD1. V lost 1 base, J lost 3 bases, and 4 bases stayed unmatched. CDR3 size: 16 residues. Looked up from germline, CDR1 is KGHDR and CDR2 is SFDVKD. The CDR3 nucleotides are TGTGCCACCAGTGATTTCGGACAGGGGAGGACAGATACGCAGTATTTT. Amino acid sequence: CATSDFGQGRTDTQYF.

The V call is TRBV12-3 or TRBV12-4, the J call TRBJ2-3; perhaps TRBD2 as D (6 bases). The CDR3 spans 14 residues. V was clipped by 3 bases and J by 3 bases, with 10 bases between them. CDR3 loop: CASSFVAATDTQYF. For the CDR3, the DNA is TGTGCCAGCAGTTTTGTAGCGGCGACAGATACGCAGTATTTT.

The CDR3 loop is CASSDYLWQPQHF. In DNA form, the CDR3 reads TGTGCCAGCAGTGATTATCTATGGCAGCCCCAGCATTTT. V usage is TRBV6-1 and J usage is TRBJ1-5; unclear D gene. CDR1 is MNHNS, CDR2 SASEGT, per germline. The CDR3 consists of 13 residues. Trimming left V 3 bases short and J 7 bases short, with 10 bases between.

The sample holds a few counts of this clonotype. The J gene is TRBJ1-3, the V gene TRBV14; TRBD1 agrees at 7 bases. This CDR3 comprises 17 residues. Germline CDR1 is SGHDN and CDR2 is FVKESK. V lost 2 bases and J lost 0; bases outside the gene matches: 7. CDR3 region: CASSQIQGPYSGNTIYF. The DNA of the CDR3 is TGTGCCAGCAGCCAAATACAGGGGCCATACTCTGGAAACACCATATATTTT.

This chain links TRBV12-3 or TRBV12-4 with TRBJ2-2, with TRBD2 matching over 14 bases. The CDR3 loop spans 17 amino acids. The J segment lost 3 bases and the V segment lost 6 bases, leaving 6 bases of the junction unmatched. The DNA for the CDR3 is TGTGCCAGCAGGGTGACTAGCGGGGGGGCCGACACCGGGGAGCTGTTTTTT. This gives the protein CASRVTSGGADTGELFF.

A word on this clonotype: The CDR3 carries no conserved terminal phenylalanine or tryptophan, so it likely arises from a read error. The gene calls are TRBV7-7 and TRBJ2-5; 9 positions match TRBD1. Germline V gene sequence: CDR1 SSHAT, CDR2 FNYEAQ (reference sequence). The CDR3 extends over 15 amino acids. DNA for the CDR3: TGCGCTAGCAGCTTTCACAGGGGGCCAGGAGAGACCCAGTACCTC. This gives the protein CASSFHRGPGETQYL.

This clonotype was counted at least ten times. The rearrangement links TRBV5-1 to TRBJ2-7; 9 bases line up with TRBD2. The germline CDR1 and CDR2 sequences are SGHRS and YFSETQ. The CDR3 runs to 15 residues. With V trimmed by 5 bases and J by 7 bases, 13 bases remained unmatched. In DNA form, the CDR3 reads TGCGCCAGCAGACTCAAGGTAGCGGGGGTGAATGAGCAGTACTTC. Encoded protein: CASRLKVAGVNEQYF.

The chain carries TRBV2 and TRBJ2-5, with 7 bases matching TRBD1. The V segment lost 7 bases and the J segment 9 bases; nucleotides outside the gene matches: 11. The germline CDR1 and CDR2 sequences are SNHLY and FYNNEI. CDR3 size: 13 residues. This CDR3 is CASKRDSNQPQYF. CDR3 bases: TGTGCCAGCAAGAGGGACAGCAATCAGCCCCAGTACTTC.

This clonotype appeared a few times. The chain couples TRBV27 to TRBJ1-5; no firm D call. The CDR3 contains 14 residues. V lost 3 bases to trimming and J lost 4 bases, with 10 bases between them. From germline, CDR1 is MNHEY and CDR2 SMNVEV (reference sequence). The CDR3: CASSFHISNQPQHF. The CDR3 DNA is TGTGCCAGCAGTTTCCATATAAGTAATCAGCCCCAGCATTTT.

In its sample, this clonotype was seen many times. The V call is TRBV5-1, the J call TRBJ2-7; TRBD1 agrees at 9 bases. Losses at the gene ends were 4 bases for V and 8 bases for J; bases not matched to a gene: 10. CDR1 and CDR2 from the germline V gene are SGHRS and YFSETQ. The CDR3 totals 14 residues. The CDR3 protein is CASSPRDRDKKQYF. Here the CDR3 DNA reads TGCGCCAGCAGCCCCCGGGACAGGGATAAGAAGCAGTACTTC.

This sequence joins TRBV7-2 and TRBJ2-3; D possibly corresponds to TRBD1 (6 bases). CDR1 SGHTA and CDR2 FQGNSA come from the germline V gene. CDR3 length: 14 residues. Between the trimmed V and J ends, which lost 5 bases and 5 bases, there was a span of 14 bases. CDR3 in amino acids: CASSQGGQIDTQYF. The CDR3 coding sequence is TGTGCCAGCAGCCAAGGCGGACAGATAGATACGCAGTATTTT.

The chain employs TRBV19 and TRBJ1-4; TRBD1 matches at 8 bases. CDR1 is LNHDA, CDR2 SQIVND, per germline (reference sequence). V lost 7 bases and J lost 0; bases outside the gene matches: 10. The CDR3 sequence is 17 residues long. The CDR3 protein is CASTRTGSKATNEKLFF. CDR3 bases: TGTGCCAGTACCCGGACAGGGAGTAAAGCAACTAATGAAAAACTGTTTTTT.

CDR3 DNA: TGTGCCAGCAGTGATCGGAGTAACACTGAAGCTTTCTTT. Its translation is CASSDRSNTEAFF. This sequence joins TRBV6-1 and TRBJ1-1; D ambiguous. Germline V gene data show CDR1 as MNHNS and CDR2 as SASEGT. The CDR3 length is 13 residues. V was clipped by 3 bases and J by 2 bases, with 7 bases between them.

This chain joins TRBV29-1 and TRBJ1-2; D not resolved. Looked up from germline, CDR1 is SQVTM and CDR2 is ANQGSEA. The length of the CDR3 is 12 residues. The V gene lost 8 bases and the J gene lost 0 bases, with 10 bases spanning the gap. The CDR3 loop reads CSSGSANYGYTF. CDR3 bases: TGCAGCTCCGGGTCGGCTAACTATGGCTACACCTTC.

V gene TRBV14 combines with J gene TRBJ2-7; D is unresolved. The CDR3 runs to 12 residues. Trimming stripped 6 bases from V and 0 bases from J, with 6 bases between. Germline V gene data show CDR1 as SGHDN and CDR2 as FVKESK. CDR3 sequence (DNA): TGTGCCAGCAGTCACTACTCCTACGAGCAGTACTTC. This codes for CASSHYSYEQYF.

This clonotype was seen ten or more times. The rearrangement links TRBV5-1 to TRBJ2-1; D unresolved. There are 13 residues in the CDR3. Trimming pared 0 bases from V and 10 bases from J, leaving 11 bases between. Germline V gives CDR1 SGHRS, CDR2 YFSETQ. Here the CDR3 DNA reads TGCGCCAGCAGCTTGGTCGTCGGATACGAGCAGTTCTTC. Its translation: CASSLVVGYEQFF.

This CDR3 is CATSDSLAGEQFF. The CDR3, as DNA: TGTGCCACCAGTGATTCACTAGCGGGTGAGCAGTTCTTC. The chain joins TRBV24-1 to TRBJ2-1; TRBD2 aligns across 9 bases. Germline trimming cut 2 bases from V and 9 bases from J; bases unmatched to any gene: 1. Per the germline V gene, CDR1 is KGHDR and CDR2 is SFDVKD. CDR3 size: 13 residues.

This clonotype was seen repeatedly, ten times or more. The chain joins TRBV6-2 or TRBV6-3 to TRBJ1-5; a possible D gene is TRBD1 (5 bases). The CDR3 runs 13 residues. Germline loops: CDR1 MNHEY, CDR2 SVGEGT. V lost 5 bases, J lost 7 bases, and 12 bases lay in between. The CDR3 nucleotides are TGTGCCAGCAGTCGGGGCATTAACCAGCCCCAGCATTTT. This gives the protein CASSRGINQPQHF.

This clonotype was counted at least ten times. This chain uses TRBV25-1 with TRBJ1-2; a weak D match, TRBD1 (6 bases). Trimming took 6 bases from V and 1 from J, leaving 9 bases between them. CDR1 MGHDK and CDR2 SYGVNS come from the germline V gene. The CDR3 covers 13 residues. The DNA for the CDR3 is TGTGCCAGCAGAGAAGGGGGTAACTATGGCTACACCTTC. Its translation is CASREGGNYGYTF.

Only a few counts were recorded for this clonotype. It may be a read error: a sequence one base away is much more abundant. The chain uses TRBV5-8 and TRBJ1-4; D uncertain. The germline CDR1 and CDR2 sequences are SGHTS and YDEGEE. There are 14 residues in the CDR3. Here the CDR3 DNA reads TGTGCCAGCAGCCTGGGTGCCTATGGAGAAAAACTGGTTTTT. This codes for CASSLGAYGEKLVF.

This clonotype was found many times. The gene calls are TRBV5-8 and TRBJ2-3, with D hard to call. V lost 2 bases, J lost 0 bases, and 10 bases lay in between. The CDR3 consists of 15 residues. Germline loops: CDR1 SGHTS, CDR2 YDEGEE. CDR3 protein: CASSFLFTSTDTQYF. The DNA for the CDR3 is TGTGCCAGCAGCTTTCTCTTTACTAGCACAGATACGCAGTATTTT.

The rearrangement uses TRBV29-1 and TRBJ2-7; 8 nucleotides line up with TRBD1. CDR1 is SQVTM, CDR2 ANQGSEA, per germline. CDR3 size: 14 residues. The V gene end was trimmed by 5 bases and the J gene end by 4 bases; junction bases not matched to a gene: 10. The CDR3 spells CSVLTPDRAYEQYF. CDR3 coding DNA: TGCAGCGTTCTAACGCCGGACAGGGCGTACGAGCAGTACTTC.

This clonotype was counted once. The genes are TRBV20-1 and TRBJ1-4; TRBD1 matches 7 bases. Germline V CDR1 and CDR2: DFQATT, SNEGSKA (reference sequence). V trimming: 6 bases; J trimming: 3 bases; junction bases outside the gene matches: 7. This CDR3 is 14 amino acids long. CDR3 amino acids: CSADSGGANEKLFF. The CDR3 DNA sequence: TGCAGTGCCGACTCAGGGGGGGCTAATGAAAAACTGTTTTTT.

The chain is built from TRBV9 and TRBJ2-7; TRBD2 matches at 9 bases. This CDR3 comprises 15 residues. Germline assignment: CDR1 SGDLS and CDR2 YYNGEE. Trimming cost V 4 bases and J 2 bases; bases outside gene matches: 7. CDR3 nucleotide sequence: TGTGCCAGCAGCCCTATAGCGGGGGAAACCTACGAGCAGTACTTC. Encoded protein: CASSPIAGETYEQYF.

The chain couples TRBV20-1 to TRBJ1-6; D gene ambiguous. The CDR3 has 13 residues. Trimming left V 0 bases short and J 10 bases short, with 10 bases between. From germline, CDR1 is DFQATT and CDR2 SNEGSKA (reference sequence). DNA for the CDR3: TGCAGTGCTAGAGATCACCCAGGCTCACCCCTCCACTTT. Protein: CSARDHPGSPLHF.

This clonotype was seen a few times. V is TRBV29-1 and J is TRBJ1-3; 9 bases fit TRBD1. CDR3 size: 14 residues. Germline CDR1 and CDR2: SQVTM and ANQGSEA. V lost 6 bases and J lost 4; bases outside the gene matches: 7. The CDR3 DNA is TGCAGCGTAAAACAGGGGGCACGGGGAAACACCATATATTTT. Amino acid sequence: CSVKQGARGNTIYF. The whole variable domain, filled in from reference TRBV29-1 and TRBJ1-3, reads SAVISQKPSRDICQRGTSLTIQCQVDSQVTMMFWYRQQPGQSLTLIATANQGSEATYESGFVIDKFPISRPNLTFSTLTVSNMSPEDSSIYLCSVKQGARGNTIYFGEGSWLTVV.

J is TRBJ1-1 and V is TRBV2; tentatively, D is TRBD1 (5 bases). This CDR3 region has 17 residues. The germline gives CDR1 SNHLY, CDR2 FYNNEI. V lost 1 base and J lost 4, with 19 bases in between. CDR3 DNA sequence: TGTGCCAGCAGTGAAGGGGGACGGGTGGGAAGGGGCACTGAAGCTTTCTTT. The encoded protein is CASSEGGRVGRGTEAFF.